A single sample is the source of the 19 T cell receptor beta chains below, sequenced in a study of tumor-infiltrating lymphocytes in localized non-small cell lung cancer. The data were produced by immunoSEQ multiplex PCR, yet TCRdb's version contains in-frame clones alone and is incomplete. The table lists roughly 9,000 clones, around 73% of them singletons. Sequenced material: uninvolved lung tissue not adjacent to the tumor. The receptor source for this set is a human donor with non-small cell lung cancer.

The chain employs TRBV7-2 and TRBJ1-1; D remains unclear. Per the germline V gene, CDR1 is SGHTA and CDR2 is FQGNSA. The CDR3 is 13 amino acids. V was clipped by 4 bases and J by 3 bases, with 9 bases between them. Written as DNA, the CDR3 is TGTGCCAGCAGCTCCTACATGCACACTGAAGCTTTCTTT. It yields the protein CASSSYMHTEAFF.

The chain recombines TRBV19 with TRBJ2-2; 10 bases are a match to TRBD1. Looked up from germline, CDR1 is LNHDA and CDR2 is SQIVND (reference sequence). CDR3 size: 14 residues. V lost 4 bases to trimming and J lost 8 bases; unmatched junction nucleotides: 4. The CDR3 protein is CASSTGQGSGELFF. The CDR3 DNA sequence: TGTGCCAGTAGTACGGGACAGGGGTCGGGGGAGCTGTTTTTT.

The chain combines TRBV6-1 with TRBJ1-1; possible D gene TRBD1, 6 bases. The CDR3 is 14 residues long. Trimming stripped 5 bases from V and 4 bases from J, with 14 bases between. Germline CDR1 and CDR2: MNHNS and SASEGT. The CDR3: CASSPRTDSTEAFF. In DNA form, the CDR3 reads TGTGCCAGCAGTCCCCGGACAGATTCCACTGAAGCTTTCTTT.

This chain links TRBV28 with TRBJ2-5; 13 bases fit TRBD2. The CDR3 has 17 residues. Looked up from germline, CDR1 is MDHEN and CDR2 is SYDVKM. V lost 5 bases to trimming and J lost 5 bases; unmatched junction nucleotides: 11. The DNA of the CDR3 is TGTGCCAGCAGTCCCGGGACTAGCGGGGCCTGGGGGGAGACCCAGTACTTC. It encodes CASSPGTSGAWGETQYF.

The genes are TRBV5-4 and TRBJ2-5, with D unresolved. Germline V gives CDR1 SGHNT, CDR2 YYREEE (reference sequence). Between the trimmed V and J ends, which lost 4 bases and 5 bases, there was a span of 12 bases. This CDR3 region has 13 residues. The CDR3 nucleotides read TGTGCCAGCAGCGCCGCCTTAGGGGAGACCCAGTACTTC. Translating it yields CASSAALGETQYF. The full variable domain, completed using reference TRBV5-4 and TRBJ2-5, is ETGVTQSPTHLIKTRGQQVTLRCSSQSGHNTVSWYQQALGQGPQFIFQYYREEENGRGNFPPRFSGLQFPNYSSELNVNALELDDSALYLCASSAALGETQYFGPGTRLLVL.

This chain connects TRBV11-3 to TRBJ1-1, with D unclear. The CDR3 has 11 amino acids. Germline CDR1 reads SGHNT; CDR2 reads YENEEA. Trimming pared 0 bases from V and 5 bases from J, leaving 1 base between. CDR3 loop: CASSLETEAFF. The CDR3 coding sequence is TGTGCCAGCAGCTTAGAGACTGAAGCTTTCTTT.

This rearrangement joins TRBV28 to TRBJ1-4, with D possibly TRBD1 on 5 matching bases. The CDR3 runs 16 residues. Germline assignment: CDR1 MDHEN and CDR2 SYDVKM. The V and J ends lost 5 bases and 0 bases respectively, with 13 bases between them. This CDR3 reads CASSPSGAATNEKLFF. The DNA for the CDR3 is TGTGCCAGCAGTCCCTCCGGGGCTGCAACTAATGAAAAACTGTTTTTT.

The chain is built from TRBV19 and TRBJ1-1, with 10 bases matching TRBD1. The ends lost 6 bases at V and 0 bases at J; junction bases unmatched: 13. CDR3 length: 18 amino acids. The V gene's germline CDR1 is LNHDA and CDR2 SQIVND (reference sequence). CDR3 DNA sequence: TGTGCCAGTAGAGGTTTCCGGACAGGGGGTTCCATGAACACTGAAGCTTTCTTT. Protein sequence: CASRGFRTGGSMNTEAFF.

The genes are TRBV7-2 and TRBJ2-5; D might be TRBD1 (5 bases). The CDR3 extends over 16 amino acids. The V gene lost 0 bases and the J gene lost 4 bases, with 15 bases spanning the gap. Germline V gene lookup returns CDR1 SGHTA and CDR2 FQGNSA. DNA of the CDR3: TGTGCCAGCAGCTTAGCTTCTCTAGGGGTGGGAGAGACCCAGTACTTC. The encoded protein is CASSLASLGVGETQYF.

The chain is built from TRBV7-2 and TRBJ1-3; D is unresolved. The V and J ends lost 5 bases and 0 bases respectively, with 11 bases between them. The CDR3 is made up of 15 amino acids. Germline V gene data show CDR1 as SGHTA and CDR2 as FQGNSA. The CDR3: CASSLYRLSGNTIYF. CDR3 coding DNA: TGTGCCAGCAGCCTCTATCGGCTCTCTGGAAACACCATATATTTT.

The CDR3 loop is CASSPGEVPQAFF. DNA of the CDR3: TGCGCCAGCAGCCCCGGAGAGGTACCGCAGGCTTTCTTT. The chain recombines TRBV5-1 with TRBJ1-1; unclear D gene. Trimming removed 4 bases from V and 11 bases from J, with 18 bases in between. CDR3 length: 13 residues. Looked up from germline, CDR1 is SGHRS and CDR2 is YFSETQ. Combining the CDR3 with reference TRBV5-1 and TRBJ1-1 gives the whole variable domain KAGVTQTPRYLIKTRGQQVTLSCSPISGHRSVSWYQQTPGQGLQFLFEYFSETQRNKGNFPGRFSGRQFSNSRSEMNVSTLELGDSALYLCASSPGEVPQAFFGQGTRLTVV.

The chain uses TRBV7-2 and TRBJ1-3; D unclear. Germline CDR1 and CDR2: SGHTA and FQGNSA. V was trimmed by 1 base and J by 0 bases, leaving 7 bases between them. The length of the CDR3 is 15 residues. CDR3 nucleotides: TGTGCCAGCAGCTTAGATACCGGCTCTGGAAACACCATATATTTT. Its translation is CASSLDTGSGNTIYF.

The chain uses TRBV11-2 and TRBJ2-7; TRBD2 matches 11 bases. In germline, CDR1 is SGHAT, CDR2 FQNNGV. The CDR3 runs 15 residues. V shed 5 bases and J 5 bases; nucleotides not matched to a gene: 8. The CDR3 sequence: CASSPGTSGLNEQYF. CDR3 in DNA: TGTGCCAGCAGCCCTGGGACTAGCGGCCTGAACGAGCAGTACTTC.

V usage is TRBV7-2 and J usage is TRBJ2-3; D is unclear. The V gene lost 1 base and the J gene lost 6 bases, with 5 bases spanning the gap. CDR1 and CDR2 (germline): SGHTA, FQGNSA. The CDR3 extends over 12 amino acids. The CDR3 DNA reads TGTGCCAGCAGCTTAGTAGGGGATACGCAGTATTTT. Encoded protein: CASSLVGDTQYF.

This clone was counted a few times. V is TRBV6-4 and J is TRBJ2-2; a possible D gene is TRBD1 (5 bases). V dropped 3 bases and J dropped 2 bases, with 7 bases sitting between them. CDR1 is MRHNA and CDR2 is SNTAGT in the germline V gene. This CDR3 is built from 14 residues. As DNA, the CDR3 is TGTGCCAGCAGTGAGGGGCTAAACACCGGGGAGCTGTTTTTT. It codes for CASSEGLNTGELFF.

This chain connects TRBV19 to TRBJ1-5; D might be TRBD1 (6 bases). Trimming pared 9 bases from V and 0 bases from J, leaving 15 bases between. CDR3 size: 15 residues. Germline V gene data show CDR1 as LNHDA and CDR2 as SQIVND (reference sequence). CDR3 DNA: TGTGCCAGCGCCCCAGGGACAAATAGCAATCAGCCCCAGCATTTT. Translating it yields CASAPGTNSNQPQHF.

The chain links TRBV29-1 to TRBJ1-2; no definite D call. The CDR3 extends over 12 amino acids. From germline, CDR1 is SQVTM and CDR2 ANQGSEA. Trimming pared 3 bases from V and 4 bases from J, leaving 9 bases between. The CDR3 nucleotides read TGCAGCGTTGAGGCAGCCATCTATGGCTACACCTTC. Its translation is CSVEAAIYGYTF.

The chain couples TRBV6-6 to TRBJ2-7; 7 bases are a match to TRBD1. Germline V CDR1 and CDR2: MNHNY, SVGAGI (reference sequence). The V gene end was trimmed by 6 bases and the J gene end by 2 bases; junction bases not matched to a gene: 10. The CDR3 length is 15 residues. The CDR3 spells CASREGGSDTYEQYF. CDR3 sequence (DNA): TGTGCCAGCAGGGAAGGGGGCTCCGATACCTACGAGCAGTACTTC.

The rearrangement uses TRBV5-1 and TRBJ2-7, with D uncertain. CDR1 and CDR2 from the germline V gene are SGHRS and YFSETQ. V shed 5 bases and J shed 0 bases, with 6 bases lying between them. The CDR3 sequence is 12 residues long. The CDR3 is CASRTGSYEQYF. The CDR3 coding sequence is TGCGCCAGCAGGACCGGCTCCTACGAGCAGTACTTC. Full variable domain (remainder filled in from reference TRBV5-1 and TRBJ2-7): KAGVTQTPRYLIKTRGQQVTLSCSPISGHRSVSWYQQTPGQGLQFLFEYFSETQRNKGNFPGRFSGRQFSNSRSEMNVSTLELGDSALYLCASRTGSYEQYFGPGTRLTVT.